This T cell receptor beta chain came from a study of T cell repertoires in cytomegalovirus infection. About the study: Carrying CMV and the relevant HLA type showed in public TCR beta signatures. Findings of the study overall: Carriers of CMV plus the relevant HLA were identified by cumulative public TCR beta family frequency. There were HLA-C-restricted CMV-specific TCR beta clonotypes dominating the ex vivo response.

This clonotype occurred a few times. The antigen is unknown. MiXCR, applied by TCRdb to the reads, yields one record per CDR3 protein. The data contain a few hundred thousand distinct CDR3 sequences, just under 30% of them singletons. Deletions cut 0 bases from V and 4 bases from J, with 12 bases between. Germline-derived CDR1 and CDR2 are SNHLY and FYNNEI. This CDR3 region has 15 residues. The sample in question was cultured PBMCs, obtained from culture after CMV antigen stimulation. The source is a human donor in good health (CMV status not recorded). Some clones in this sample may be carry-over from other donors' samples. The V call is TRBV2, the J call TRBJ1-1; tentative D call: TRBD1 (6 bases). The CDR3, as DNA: TGTGCCAGCAGTGAAGCAGCTAGAGGGGGCACTGAAGCTTTCTTT. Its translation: CASSEAARGGTEAFF.